This T cell receptor beta chain is from a study of regulatory T cells in long-lasting Graves disease (dated by TCRdb to the early 2020s). Notes on the research overall: Patients with newly diagnosed Graves' disease had been on antithyroid drugs for under 3 months. A total of 35 or so samples underwent TCR sequencing: 13 from persistent and about 20 from newly diagnosed Graves' disease patients. The study was registered as a clinical trial and conducted in China. Peripheral blood TCR sequencing and RNA sequencing compared persistent Graves' disease patients with newly diagnosed Graves' disease patients.

In light of the paper, this sample's time point label describes: newly diagnosed GD, antithyroid drugs for less than 3 months. RNA was extracted from PBMCs in TRIzol for both TCR sequencing and RNA sequencing. The diagnosis of Graves' disease was made according to American Thyroid Association guidelines. Patients for the study were recruited at an endocrinology department in Xi'an, China. Each patient gave 7 to 9.5 milliliters of peripheral blood, collected in an EDTA anticoagulant tube. PBMCs were isolated by Ficoll Paque Plus density gradient separation without further T cell sorting. An Agilent 2100 Bioanalyzer and agarose gel were used to assess RNA quality, and a NanoDrop 2000 was used to measure RNA concentration. Beyond this particular receptor, the publication reports: Sequencing and analysis were restricted to the TCR beta chain. Compared with newly diagnosed patients, patients with persistent Graves' disease had lower TCR Shannon entropy and fewer highly expanded clones, which suggests clonal expansion. Patients with persistent disease shared more public clonotypes (around 2,700) than newly diagnosed patients did (966). The authors noted that the small sample size was a limitation that may lower accuracy. The study examined only peripheral blood because the primary lesion, thyroid tissue, could not be accessed. TRBV28, TRBJ1-2 and TRBJ2-5 were preferentially used in persistent disease, while TRBV20-1 and TRBJ2-1 were favored in newly diagnosed disease.

This clonotype was seen at least ten times. Its recognized antigen is unknown. No per-base quality is available; no much larger clone lies one base away. Libraries were built with multiplex PCR. Sequencing was performed on an Illumina HiSeq 4000. TCR beta libraries were built with iRepertoire HTBI primers and Arm-PCR amplification of CDR3 regions. Gel purification was performed on PCR products prior to sequencing. Processing in the source paper ran as follows. Gene usage analysis of CDR3 amino acid clonotypes relied on the approximately 60 TRBV and about 15 TRBJ segments identified across samples. Filtered high-quality paired reads were merged into contigs using COPE and FqMerger. BLAST was used to align contigs to IMGT TRBV, TRBD and TRBJ reference genes, and CDR3 was defined according to IMGT. Any clonotype with a frequency above 0.1% was counted as a highly expanded clone. Repertoire diversity was measured by Shannon entropy, and V-J evenness by the Gini coefficient. A clonotype found in more than one individual was treated as public. Using fastp at Q25 and MiXCR, TCRdb reprocessed the public reads and kept productive beta chains. Every distinct CDR3 protein forms one entry, paired with its most common genes and DNA. In this record, the V and J calls reflect TCRdb's handling and not the investigators' own analysis. The sample table shows around 400,000 distinct CDR3 sequences, and around 11% are seen once. Jointly, the top ten make up 18% of the sample.

Including the terminal cysteine and phenylalanine, the CDR3 comprises 12 residues. Here the CDR3 DNA is all that survives: 36 bases in frame from base 1. V lost 5 bases and J lost 6 bases; the stretch between them is 10 bases long. This sample also belongs to another study, concerning T cells in Graves' hyperthyroidism and ophthalmopathy. The second study, in turn, reports: Graves' hyperthyroidism was defined as stable when no progression to ophthalmopathy occurred over 18 months of follow-up. Hyperthyroidism patients were aged 18 to 65 years and newly diagnosed, with disease duration of less than 2 months. Patients with uncontrolled infections, other autoimmune diseases, pregnancy or lactation were excluded. Diagnoses were established on the basis of clinical symptoms, serum thyroxine and TRAb, thyroid ultrasound, and orbital computed tomography. The TCR CDR3 was subjected to a first round of RT-PCR using the HTBI primer set and the Qiagen OneStep RT-PCR kit. Blood samples also contained most of the expanded thyroid clonotypes (frequency above 0.001), which suggests that blood repertoires may reflect thyroid immune responses. A model built on a 13 V-J signature distinguished ophthalmopathy from stable hyperthyroidism, reaching around 90% sensitivity and 81.08% specificity in cross-validation and 80%/75% in testing. In validation, the model predicted progression to ophthalmopathy a median of about 6 months before onset, with roughly 70% sensitivity and 72.22% specificity. A discovery cohort of about a hundred patients, 43 with Graves' ophthalmopathy and about 58 with stable Graves' hyperthyroidism, was used to find distinguishing TCR V-J signatures. Whether ophthalmopathy could be predicted prospectively was tested in an independent validation cohort made up of some 20 hyperthyroidism patients plus 17 patients who later progressed to ophthalmopathy. The roughly 100 discovery patients were randomly divided into training and test sets at a 7:3 ratio. In addition, the study compared T-cell repertoires in thyroid tissue and in blood from five or six Graves' hyperthyroidism patients. After sampling, hyperthyroidism patients received methimazole starting at 30 mg daily, and ophthalmopathy patients received high-dose intravenous methylprednisolone. A second multiplex PCR round built the libraries, followed by size selection and purification. Paired-end sequencing of the libraries was performed with 100 bp reads on an Illumina HiSeq2000. Raw data were processed with SOAPnuke, discarding reads with adapters, uncalled bases, mean Phred below 15, or no exact constant-primer or identifier match. COPE v1.2.5 was used to merge the high-quality paired reads, and each unique nucleotide sequence was defined as a clonotype. MiTCR v1.1 was used to align clonotypes to the IMGT TRBV, TRBD and TRBJ reference segments. The analysis included only V-J combinations with a frequency above 0.0001, which together covered around 99% of the repertoires. The TCS score was defined as F50 (clonal expansion) divided by E x V (chaos), with BLOSUM62-based TCRdist calculated between CDR3 peptides within each V-J. Welch's t-statistics and random forest reduced around 510 V-J features to 10 to 15, which were used in a naive Bayes classifier (R e1071). No statistical method was used to fix the sample size in advance, and group allocation was not hidden from the investigators. The paper reports TCR Vbeta CDR3 sequencing of 130 to 150 peripheral blood samples: under 45 ophthalmopathy, approximately 74 hyperthyroidism and approximately 17 progressor patients.

In this chain, TRBV12-3 or TRBV12-4 is recombined with TRBJ1-1; TRBD1 is possibly the D segment (5 matching bases). The sequences come from peripheral blood mononuclear cells (PBMCs), collected at new diagnosis, from a patient treated with antithyroid drugs. The origin of this receptor is a young woman with Graves disease. Donor details come from another sample of the same person, matched by shared clones. The sequence in DNA is TGTGCCAGCAGTGAGCAGACAGCTGAAGCTTTCTTT. It translates as CASSEQTAEAFF.